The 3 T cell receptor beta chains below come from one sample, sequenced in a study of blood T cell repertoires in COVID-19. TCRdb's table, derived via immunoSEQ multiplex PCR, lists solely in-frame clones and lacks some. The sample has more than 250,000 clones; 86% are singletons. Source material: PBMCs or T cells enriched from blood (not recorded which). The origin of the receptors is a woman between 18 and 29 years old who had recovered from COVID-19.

The CDR3 loop is CATSRDEAGHLGEKLFF. The CDR3 DNA follows: TGTGCCACCAGCAGAGATGAGGCGGGGCACCTCGGGGAAAAACTGTTTTTT. The V gene is TRBV15, the J gene TRBJ1-4; the D gene is possibly TRBD1 (5 bases). This CDR3 has 17 residues. The germline gives CDR1 LNHNV, CDR2 YYDKDF (reference sequence). V was trimmed by 0 bases and J by 8 bases, leaving 19 bases between them.

CDR3 amino acids: CASGTVAGSPLHF. In DNA form, the CDR3 reads TGTGCCAGCGGGACAGTCGCTGGTTCACCCCTCCACTTT. The V and J genes are TRBV9 and TRBJ1-6; 7 bases fit TRBD1. Germline V gene data show CDR1 as SGDLS and CDR2 as YYNGEE. Trimming cost V 7 bases and J 9 bases; bases outside gene matches: 7. The CDR3 totals 13 residues.

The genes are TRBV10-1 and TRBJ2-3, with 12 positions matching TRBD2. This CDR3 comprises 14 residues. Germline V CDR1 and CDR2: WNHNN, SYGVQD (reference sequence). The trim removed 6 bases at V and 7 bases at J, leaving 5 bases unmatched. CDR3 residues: CASSPSGGENTQYF. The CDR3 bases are TGCGCCAGCAGCCCTAGCGGGGGGGAGAATACGCAGTATTTT.